This section outlines one T cell receptor (beta chain) sequence together with its context. The conserved closing phenylalanine or tryptophan is absent in this CDR3, likely reflecting a read error. This entry comes from a study of cytomegalovirus exposure and HLA in healthy donors. The V end was cut by 1 base, the J end by 5 bases, with 15 bases between. This CDR3 has 15 amino acids. From germline, CDR1 is SGHVS and CDR2 FQNEAQ. Primers included in the PCR were 60 Vbeta and 13 Jbeta primers. The method was immunoSEQ multiplex PCR; TCRdb's version includes in-frame clones alone and lacks a portion of them. The sample lists about 110,000 clones, roughly 69% occurring once.

Source material: PBMCs. This TCR was sampled from a woman aged 25-40 years in good health and CMV-seronegative. The V call is TRBV7-8, the J call TRBJ2-7; D perhaps matches TRBD2 (5 bases). DNA for the CDR3: TGTGCCAGCAGCTTAGATGTGGGCGGGTTTGACGAGCAGTACCTC. Translating it yields CASSLDVGGFDEQYL.